This paragraph reports one T cell receptor beta chain. What this receptor recognizes is not known. The sample holds no much larger clone one base away, and base qualities are not on file. The data originate from a study of T-cell memory formation after mild COVID-19 (dated by TCRdb to the early 2020s). Regarding the complete study: TCR sequence clusters from the two donors were largely donor specific. In two donors, T-cell clones that expanded and contracted after mild COVID-19 were tracked by sequencing TCRalpha and TCRbeta repertoires over time. Two young, previously healthy adult volunteers made up the cohort, one male and one female. Paper-wide results and their limitations: Contracting CD4+ clones were located mainly in the CM and EM memory subsets, whereas CD8+ clones were found to be enriched in EMRA. SARS-CoV-2 specificity of the second-wave clones peaking on day 37 was not confirmed. The study covered only a couple of mild cases, and larger cohorts including severe cases with pre-infection samples were considered necessary. Clones contracting from day 15 to 85 had balanced CD4/CD8 phenotypes, while a second wave expanding from day 15 to 37 was biased towards CD4+. Some responding clones were detected in pre-infection memory, suggesting pre-existing cross-reactive memory T cells joined the SARS-CoV-2 response.

Ficoll-Paque density gradient centrifugation was the method used to isolate PBMCs. Data came from an Illumina NovaSeq 6000. cDNA libraries for TCRalpha and TCRbeta were prepared by 5'RACE using constant-segment primers, with sample barcodes and unique molecular identifiers added. Trizol reagent was used to extract RNA from every sample. Amplification of the libraries took two PCR steps, and the second step added a second sample barcode plus Illumina TruSeq adapters. Sequencing of the libraries was done on an Illumina NovaSeq, producing 2 x 150 bp paired-end reads. Per the authors' processing: The reads were demultiplexed and collapsed into UMI-guided consensus sequences using migec v1.2.7. Using mixcr v2.1.11, UMI consensuses were aligned to TRA and TRB V and J templates and then assembled into clonotypes. A clonotype was counted as expanded or contracted only if both edgeR and NoisET called the change significant, with noise models trained on biological replicates. For edgeR calls, a false discovery rate-adjusted p below 0.01 and a log2 fold-change threshold of 1 were applied. As an exploratory analysis of dynamics, PCA with hierarchical clustering was applied to max-normalized trajectories of the 1000 most abundant clonotypes. Separately sequenced CD4+ and CD8+ repertoires were used to assign a CD4 or CD8 phenotype to each responding clone. The public reads were run again by TCRdb, first through fastp at Q25 and then through MiXCR, and only productive beta chains were kept. For every CDR3 protein sequence, its rows merge into one entry that carries the most common genes and DNA. The authors' filters were not applied to this entry. The sample data list 470,000 or so distinct CDR3 sequences, and 15% to 25% of these were observed just once. 7.5% to 9.5% of the sample rests with the top ten.

Sequenced sample: PBMCs or a T cell subset sorted from them (not recorded which). The receptor's source is an adult woman who had mild COVID-19 (a few samples of this study predate the infection). The sample titles of this study are shuffled in the database, so cell type and time point are left out; the donor was told from shared clones.

The DNA sequence reads TGTGCCAGCAGCATTCGACTAGCGGGGGGCCAAGAGACCCAGTACTTC. This sequence encodes CASSIRLAGGQETQYF. The chain was built from TRBV7-9 and TRBJ2-5; TRBD2 matches 13 bases in the middle. From the germline V gene (reference sequence), CDR1 is SEHNR and CDR2 is FQNEAQ. Compared with germline, V lacks 5 bases and J lacks 1 base; bases without a gene match: 4. Counted from cysteine to phenylalanine, this CDR3 has 16 amino acids. The retained sequence is limited to the CDR3, 48 bases, with the frame set at the first base.